The source of this TCR beta chain is a study of blood T cell repertoires in COVID-19. Study background: Sources were T cells, B-cell-depleted T cells, or PBMCs; the material itself was cDNA or gDNA.

In the original processing: Amplification from reference gene primers served as the basis for estimated nucleated cell counts. This table comes from immunoSEQ multiplex PCR, and its TCRdb copy is limited to in-frame clones, with some not included. V, J and clone size are those of that table, while D and trimming were read from the DNA. The data show around 58,000 clones, around 90% seen once. This CDR3 comprises 15 residues. Per germline, CDR1 MNHEY and CDR2 SVGEGT. V was shortened by 0 bases and J by 5 bases, with 13 bases between the two germline ends. While infection was still active, Seattle patients were enrolled and then followed longitudinally.

The J gene is TRBJ1-1, the V gene TRBV6-2 or TRBV6-3; possible D gene TRBD1, 5 bases. The clonotype was recovered from a woman aged 60-70 years with COVID-19, enrolled during active disease. What was sequenced was peripheral blood. The CDR3: CASSYSAGWETEAFF. CDR3 DNA: TGTGCCAGCAGTTACTCGGCAGGGTGGGAAACTGAAGCTTTCTTT.